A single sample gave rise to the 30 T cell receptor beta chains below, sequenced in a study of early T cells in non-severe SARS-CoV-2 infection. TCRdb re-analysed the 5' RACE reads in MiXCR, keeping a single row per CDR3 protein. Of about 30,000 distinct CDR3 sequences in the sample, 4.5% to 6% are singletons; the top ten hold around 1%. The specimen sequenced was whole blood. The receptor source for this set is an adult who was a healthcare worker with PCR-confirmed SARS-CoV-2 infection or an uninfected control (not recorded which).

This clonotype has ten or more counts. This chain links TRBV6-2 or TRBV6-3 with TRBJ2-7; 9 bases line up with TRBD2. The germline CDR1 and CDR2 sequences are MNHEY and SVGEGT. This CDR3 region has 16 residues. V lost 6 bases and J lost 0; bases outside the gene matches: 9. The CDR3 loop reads CASSKTSGRLSYEQYF. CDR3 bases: TGTGCCAGCAGCAAAACCAGCGGGAGGCTCTCCTACGAGCAGTACTTC.

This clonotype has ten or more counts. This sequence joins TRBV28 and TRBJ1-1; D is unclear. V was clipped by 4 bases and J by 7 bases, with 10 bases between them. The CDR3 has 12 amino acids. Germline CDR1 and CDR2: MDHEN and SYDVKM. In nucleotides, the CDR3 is TGTGCCAGCAGTTCAATGGCCTATGAAGCTTTCTTT. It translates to CASSSMAYEAFF. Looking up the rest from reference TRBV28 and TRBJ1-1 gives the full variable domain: DVKVTQSSRYLVKRTGEKVFLECVQDMDHENMFWYRQDPGLGLRLIYFSYDVKMKEKGDIPEGYSVSREKKERFSLILESASTNQTSMYLCASSSMAYEAFFGQGTRLTVV.

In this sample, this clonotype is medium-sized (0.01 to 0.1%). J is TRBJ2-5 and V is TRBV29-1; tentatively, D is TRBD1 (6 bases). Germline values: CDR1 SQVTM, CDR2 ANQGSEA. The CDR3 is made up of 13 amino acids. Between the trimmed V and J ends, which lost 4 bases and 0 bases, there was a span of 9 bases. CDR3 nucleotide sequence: TGCAGCGTTGTCGGACAGTACCAAGAGACCCAGTACTTC. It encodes CSVVGQYQETQYF.

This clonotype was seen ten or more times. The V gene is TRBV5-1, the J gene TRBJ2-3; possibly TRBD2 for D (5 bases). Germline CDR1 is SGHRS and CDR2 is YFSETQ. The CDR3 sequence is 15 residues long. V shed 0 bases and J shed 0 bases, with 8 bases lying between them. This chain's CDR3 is CASSLASRSTDTQYF. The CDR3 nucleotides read TGCGCCAGCAGCTTGGCTAGCAGAAGCACAGATACGCAGTATTTT.

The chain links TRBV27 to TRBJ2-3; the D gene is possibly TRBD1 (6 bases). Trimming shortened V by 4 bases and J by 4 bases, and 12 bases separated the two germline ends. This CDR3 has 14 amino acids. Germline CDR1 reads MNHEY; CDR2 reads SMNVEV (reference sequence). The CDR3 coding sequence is TGTGCCAGCAGTTCGAAGACAGGAGCAGATACGCAGTATTTT. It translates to CASSSKTGADTQYF.

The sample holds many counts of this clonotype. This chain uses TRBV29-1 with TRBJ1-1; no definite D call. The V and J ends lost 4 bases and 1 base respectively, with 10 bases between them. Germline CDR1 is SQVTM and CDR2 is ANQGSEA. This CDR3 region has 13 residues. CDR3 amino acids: CSVGARGNTEAFF. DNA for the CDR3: TGCAGCGTTGGGGCCCGGGGGAACACTGAAGCTTTCTTT. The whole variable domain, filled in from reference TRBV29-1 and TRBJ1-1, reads SAVISQKPSRDICQRGTSLTIQCQVDSQVTMMFWYRQQPGQSLTLIATANQGSEATYESGFVIDKFPISRPNLTFSTLTVSNMSPEDSSIYLCSVGARGNTEAFFGQGTRLTVV.

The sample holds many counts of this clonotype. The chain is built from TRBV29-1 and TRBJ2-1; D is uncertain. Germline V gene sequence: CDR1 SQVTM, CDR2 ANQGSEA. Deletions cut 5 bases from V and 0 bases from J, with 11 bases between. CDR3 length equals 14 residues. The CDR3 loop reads CSVIPQSSYNEQFF. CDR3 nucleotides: TGCAGCGTTATACCCCAAAGCTCCTACAATGAGCAGTTCTTC.

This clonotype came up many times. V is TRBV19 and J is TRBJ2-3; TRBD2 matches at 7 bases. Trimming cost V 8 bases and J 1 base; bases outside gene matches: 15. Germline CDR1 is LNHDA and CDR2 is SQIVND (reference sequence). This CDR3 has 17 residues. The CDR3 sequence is CASGPTTLADRTDTQYF. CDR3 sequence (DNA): TGTGCCAGTGGCCCGACCACCCTAGCGGACCGCACAGATACGCAGTATTTT.

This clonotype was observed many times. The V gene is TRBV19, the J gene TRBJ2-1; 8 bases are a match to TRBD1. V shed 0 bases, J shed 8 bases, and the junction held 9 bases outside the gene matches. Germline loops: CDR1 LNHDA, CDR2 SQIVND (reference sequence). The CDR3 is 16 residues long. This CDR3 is CASSIDPETGDHEQFF. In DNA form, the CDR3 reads TGTGCCAGTAGTATAGATCCGGAGACAGGGGACCATGAGCAGTTCTTC.

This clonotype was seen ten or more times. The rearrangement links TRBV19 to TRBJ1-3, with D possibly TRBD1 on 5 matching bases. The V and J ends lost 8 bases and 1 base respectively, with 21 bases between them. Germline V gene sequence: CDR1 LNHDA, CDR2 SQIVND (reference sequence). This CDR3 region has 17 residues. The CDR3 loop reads CASWGITMRESGNTIYF. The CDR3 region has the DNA TGTGCCAGTTGGGGGATCACGATGAGGGAATCTGGAAACACCATATATTTT.

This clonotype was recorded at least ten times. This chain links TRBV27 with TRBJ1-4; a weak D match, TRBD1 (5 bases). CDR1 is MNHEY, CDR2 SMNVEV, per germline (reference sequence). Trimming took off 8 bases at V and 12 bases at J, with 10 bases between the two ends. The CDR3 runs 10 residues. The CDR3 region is CASCVGQLFF. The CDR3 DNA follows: TGTGCCAGCTGCGTGGGGCAACTGTTTTTT.

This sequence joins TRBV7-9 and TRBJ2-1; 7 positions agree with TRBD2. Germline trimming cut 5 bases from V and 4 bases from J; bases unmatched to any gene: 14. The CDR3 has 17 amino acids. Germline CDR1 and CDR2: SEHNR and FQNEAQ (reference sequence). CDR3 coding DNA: TGTGCCAGCAGCCCCCGTGATAGCGGGTCCCATTACAATGAGCAGTTCTTC. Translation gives CASSPRDSGSHYNEQFF.

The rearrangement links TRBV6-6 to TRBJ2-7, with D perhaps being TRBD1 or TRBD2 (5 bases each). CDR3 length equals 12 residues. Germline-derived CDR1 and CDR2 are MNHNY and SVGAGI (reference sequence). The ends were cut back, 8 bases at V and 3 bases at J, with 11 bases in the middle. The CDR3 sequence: CASGWDDYEQYF. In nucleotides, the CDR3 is TGTGCCAGCGGTTGGGACGACTACGAGCAGTACTTC.

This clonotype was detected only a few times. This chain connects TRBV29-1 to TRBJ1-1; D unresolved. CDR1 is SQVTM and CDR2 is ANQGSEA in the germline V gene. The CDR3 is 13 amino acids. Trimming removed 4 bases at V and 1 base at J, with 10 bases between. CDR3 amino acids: CSVAGPKNTEAFF. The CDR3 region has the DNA TGCAGCGTTGCCGGACCGAAGAACACTGAAGCTTTCTTT.

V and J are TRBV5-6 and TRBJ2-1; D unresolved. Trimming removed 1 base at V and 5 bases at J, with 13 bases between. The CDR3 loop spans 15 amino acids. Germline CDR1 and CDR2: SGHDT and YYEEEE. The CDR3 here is CASSLTDRHNNEQFF. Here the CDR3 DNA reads TGTGCCAGCAGCTTGACTGACCGACACAACAATGAGCAGTTCTTC.

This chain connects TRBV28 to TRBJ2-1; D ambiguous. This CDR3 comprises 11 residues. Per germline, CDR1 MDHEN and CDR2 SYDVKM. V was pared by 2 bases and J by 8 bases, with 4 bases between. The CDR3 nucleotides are TGTGCCAGCAGTTTAATCGATGAGCAGTTCTTC. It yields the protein CASSLIDEQFF.

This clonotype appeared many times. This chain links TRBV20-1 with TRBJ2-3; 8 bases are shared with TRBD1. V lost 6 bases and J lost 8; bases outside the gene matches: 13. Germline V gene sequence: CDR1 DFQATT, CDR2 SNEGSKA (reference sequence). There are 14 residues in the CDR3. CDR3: CSAVSGGGLGTQYF. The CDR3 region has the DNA TGCAGTGCAGTCTCAGGGGGCGGCTTGGGTACGCAGTATTTT.

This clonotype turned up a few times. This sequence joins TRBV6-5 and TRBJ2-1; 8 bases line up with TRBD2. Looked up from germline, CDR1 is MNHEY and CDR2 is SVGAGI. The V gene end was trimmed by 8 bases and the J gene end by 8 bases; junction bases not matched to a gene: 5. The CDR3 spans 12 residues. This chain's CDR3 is CASGSGRDEQFF. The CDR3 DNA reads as TGTGCCAGCGGGTCCGGGAGGGATGAGCAGTTCTTC.

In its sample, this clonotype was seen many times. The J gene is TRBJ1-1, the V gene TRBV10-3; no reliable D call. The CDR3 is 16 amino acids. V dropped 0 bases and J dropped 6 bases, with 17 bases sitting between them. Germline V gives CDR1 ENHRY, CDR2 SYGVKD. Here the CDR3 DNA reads TGTGCCATCAGTGAGTCAGGAGGTAATACCGGCGCTGAAGCTTTCTTT. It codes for CAISESGGNTGAEAFF.

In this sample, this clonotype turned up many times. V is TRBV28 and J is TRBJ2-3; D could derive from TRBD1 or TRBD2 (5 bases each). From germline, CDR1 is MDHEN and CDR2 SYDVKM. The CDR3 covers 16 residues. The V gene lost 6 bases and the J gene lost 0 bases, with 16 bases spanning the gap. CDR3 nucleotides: TGTGCCAGCAGCCGCGTAGGGGCGGGCAGCACAGATACGCAGTATTTT. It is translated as CASSRVGAGSTDTQYF.

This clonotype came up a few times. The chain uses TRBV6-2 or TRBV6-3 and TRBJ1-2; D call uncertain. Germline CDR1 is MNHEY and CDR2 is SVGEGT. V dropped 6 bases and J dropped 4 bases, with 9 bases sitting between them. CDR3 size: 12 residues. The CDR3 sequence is CASRHKPYGYTF. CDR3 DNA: TGTGCCAGCAGGCACAAACCCTATGGCTACACCTTC.

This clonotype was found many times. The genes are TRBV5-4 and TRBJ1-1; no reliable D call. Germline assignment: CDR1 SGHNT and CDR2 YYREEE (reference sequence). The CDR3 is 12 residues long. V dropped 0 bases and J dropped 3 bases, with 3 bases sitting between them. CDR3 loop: CASSLGDTEAFF. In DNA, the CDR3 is TGTGCCAGCAGCTTGGGGGACACTGAAGCTTTCTTT.

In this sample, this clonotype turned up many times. CDR3 sequence (DNA): TGCAGCGTTTCCACAACATACTTTGGTAAATACGAGCAGTACTTC. Protein sequence: CSVSTTYFGKYEQYF. This chain connects TRBV29-1 to TRBJ2-7; D gene uncertain. Germline V gives CDR1 SQVTM, CDR2 ANQGSEA. The V end was cut by 5 bases, the J end by 4 bases, with 21 bases between. The CDR3 sequence is 15 residues long.

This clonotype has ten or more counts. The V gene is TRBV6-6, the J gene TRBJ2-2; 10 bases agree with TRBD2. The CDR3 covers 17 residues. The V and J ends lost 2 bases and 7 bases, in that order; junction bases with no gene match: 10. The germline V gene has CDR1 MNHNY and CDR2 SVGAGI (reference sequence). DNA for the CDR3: TGTGCCAGCAGTTACCGTAATCTAGCGGGAGTGCGCGGGGAGCTGTTTTTT. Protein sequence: CASSYRNLAGVRGELFF.

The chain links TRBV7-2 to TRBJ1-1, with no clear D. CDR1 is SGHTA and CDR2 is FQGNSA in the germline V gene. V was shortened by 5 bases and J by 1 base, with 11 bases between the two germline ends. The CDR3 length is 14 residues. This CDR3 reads CASSPRTQNTEAFF. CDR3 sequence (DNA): TGTGCCAGCAGCCCCCGGACGCAGAACACTGAAGCTTTCTTT.

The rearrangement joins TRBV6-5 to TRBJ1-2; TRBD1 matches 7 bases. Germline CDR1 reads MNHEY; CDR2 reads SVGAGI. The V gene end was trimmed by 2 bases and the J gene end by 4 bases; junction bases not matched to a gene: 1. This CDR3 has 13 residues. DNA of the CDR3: TGTGCCAGCAGTTACGGACAGGCCTATGGCTACACCTTC. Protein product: CASSYGQAYGYTF.

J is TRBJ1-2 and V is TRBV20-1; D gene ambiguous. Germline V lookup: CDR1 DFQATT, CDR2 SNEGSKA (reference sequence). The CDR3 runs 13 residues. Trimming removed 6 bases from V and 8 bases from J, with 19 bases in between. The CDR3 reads CSAPRAGERGYTF. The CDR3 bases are TGCAGTGCGCCGCGGGCCGGCGAGAGAGGCTACACCTTC.

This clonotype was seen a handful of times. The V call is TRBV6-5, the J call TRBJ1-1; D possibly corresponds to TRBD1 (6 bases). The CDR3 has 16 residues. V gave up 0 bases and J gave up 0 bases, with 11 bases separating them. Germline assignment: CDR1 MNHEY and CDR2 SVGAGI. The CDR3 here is CASSYSRTVMNTEAFF. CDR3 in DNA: TGTGCCAGCAGTTACTCGAGGACAGTCATGAACACTGAAGCTTTCTTT.

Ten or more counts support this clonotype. The CDR3 DNA reads TGTGCCAGCAAACCCCTCGGGGCAGGGGCGGCGGGGGAGCAGTACTTC. The encoded protein is CASKPLGAGAAGEQYF. The chain combines TRBV6-2 or TRBV6-3 with TRBJ2-7; D tentatively fits TRBD1 or TRBD2 (6 bases each). The germline V gene encodes CDR1 MNHEY and CDR2 SVGEGT. This CDR3 has 16 amino acids. V lost 7 bases and J lost 7, with 26 bases in between.

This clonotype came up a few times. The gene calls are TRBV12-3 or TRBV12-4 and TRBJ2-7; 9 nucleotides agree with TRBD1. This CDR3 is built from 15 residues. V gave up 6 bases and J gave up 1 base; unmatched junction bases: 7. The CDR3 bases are TGTGCCAGCAGACGGGGACAGGGAGTATCCTACGAGCAGTACTTC. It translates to CASRRGQGVSYEQYF.